These 13 T cell receptor beta chains came from one sample sequenced in a study of cytomegalovirus exposure and HLA in healthy donors. PCR involved 60 Vbeta and 13 Jbeta primers. Generated by immunoSEQ multiplex PCR, the TCRdb table keeps only in-frame clones and is missing some. This table has about 200,000 clones, about three quarters appearing once. The sequencing sample was made of PBMCs. These receptor sequences come from a young man in good health and CMV-seronegative.

The chain links TRBV4-3 to TRBJ2-7, with a weak D call TRBD2 (5 bases). The ends were cut back, 6 bases at V and 6 bases at J, with 15 bases in the middle. CDR1 is LGHNA, CDR2 YSLEER, per germline. This CDR3 has 13 residues. The CDR3 loop reads CASSRRTGSEQYF. CDR3 nucleotides: TGCGCCAGCAGTCGACGGACTGGCTCCGAGCAGTACTTC.

The chain joins TRBV6-5 to TRBJ2-3; a possible D gene is TRBD2 (6 bases). The CDR3 has 11 residues. Trimming left V 9 bases short and J 6 bases short, with 10 bases between. Germline lookup yields CDR1 MNHEY and CDR2 SVGAGI. This CDR3 reads CASEEGDTQYF. Here the CDR3 DNA reads TGTGCCAGTGAGGAGGGGGATACGCAGTATTTT.

The genes are TRBV6-5 and TRBJ1-2; TRBD1 might be the D (6 bases). Germline CDR1 and CDR2: MNHEY and SVGAGI. V dropped 6 bases and J dropped 3 bases, with 11 bases sitting between them. This CDR3 comprises 13 residues. The CDR3 DNA is TGTGCCAGCAGACAGGGCGGTTACTATGGCTACACCTTC. Its protein product is CASRQGGYYGYTF.

The chain employs TRBV28 and TRBJ1-2; TRBD1 aligns across 11 bases. Germline CDR1 reads MDHEN; CDR2 reads SYDVKM. V lost 6 bases, J lost 5 bases, and 5 bases stayed unmatched. The CDR3 is 14 amino acids. The CDR3 nucleotides read TGTGCCAGCAGCTGGACAGGGGGCGTGTATGGCTACACCTTC. The encoded protein is CASSWTGGVYGYTF.

The chain combines TRBV5-1 with TRBJ2-6; D perhaps matches TRBD2 (5 bases). Looked up from germline, CDR1 is SGHRS and CDR2 is YFSETQ. The CDR3 extends over 17 amino acids. Deletions cut 6 bases from V and 1 base from J, with 17 bases between. The CDR3: CASKSPRGRSGANVLTF. The CDR3 DNA reads as TGCGCCAGCAAATCTCCTCGCGGGCGGTCTGGGGCCAACGTCCTGACTTTC.

The chain couples TRBV6-1 to TRBJ1-5; D possibly corresponds to TRBD1 (5 bases). The CDR3 loop spans 16 amino acids. Trimming took 2 bases from V and 3 from J, leaving 14 bases between them. From germline, CDR1 is MNHNS and CDR2 SASEGT. In DNA form, the CDR3 reads TGTGCCAGCAGTGAACGCCCCGACAGAAACAATCAGCCCCAGCATTTT. Translating gives CASSERPDRNNQPQHF.

This clone was seen only once. The rearrangement uses TRBV30 and TRBJ1-1; TRBD1 agrees at 11 bases. J lost 2 bases, V lost 2 bases, and 13 bases had no gene match. The CDR3 covers 18 residues. Looked up from germline, CDR1 is GTSNPN and CDR2 is SVGIG (reference sequence). DNA of the CDR3: TGTGCCTGGAGTAACGCAAGGGACAGGGGGTGGATTAACACTGAAGCTTTCTTT. Translation: CAWSNARDRGWINTEAFF.

The chain is built from TRBV7-3 and TRBJ2-2; 9 bases align to TRBD2. Germline lookup yields CDR1 SGHTA and CDR2 FQGTGA. The V gene end was trimmed by 2 bases and the J gene end by 6 bases; junction bases not matched to a gene: 7. This CDR3 region has 16 residues. The CDR3 coding sequence is TGTGCCAGCAGCTTAGGTAGCGGGAGTCACGCCGGGGAGCTGTTTTTT. This encodes CASSLGSGSHAGELFF. The full variable domain, its missing parts supplied by reference TRBV7-3 and TRBJ2-2, is GAGVSQTPSNKVTEKGKYVELRCDPISGHTALYWYRQSLGQGPEFLIYFQGTGAADDSGLPNDRFFAVRPEGSVSTLKIQRTERGDSAVYLCASSLGSGSHAGELFFGEGSRLTVL.

The chain links TRBV28 to TRBJ1-3; 10 bases are a match to TRBD1. Germline loops: CDR1 MDHEN, CDR2 SYDVKM. With 3 bases clipped from V and 2 bases from J, the junction kept 4 bases outside the gene matches. CDR3 length: 16 amino acids. The DNA of the CDR3 is TGTGCCAGCAGTTTGAGTGGGACAGGGGCTGGAAACACCATATATTTT. Protein: CASSLSGTGAGNTIYF.

The chain couples TRBV7-9 to TRBJ2-3; 8 positions match TRBD2. The CDR3 sequence is 15 residues long. Germline CDR1 reads SEHNR; CDR2 reads FQNEAQ (reference sequence). V trimming: 5 bases; J trimming: 2 bases; junction bases outside the gene matches: 6. The CDR3 protein is CASSPVTSVTDTQYF. CDR3 sequence (DNA): TGTGCCAGCAGCCCAGTGACTAGCGTCACAGATACGCAGTATTTT.

This chain links TRBV10-3 with TRBJ1-6; D possibly corresponds to TRBD1 (5 bases). The CDR3 is made up of 16 amino acids. Germline assignment: CDR1 ENHRY and CDR2 SYGVKD. V lost 2 bases, J lost 0 bases, and 8 bases lay in between. The CDR3 here is CAISEGASSYNSPLHF. The CDR3 bases are TGTGCCATCAGTGAGGGGGCGAGCTCCTATAATTCACCCCTCCACTTT.

V and J are TRBV4-3 and TRBJ2-3, with 8 bases lining up with TRBD1. Germline-derived CDR1 and CDR2 are LGHNA and YSLEER. With 3 bases clipped from V and 3 bases from J, the junction kept 8 bases outside the gene matches. The CDR3 is 16 amino acids. CDR3: CASSHQDRDITDTQYF. The CDR3 nucleotides read TGCGCCAGCAGCCACCAGGACAGGGATATAACAGATACGCAGTATTTT.

This chain links TRBV5-1 with TRBJ2-1; D is perhaps TRBD1 (6 bases). The CDR3 contains 16 residues. With 5 bases removed from V and 0 bases from J, the gap between germline ends came to 15 bases. Looked up from germline, CDR1 is SGHRS and CDR2 is YFSETQ. The CDR3 here is CASSLFQGNSYNEQFF. Written as DNA, the CDR3 is TGCGCCAGCAGTTTATTCCAGGGGAACTCCTACAATGAGCAGTTCTTC.